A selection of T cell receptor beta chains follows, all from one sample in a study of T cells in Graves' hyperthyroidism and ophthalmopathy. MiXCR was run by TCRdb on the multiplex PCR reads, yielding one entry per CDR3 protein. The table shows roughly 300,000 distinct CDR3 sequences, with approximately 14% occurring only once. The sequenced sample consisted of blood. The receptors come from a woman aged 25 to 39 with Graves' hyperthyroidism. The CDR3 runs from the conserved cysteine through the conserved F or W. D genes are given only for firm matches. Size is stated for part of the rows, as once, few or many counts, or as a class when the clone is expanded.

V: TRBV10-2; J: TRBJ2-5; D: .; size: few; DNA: TGCGCCAGCAGACAGGGTGGAGAGACCCAGTACTTC; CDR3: CASRQGGETQYF
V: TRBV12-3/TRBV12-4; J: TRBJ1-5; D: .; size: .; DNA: TGTGCCAGCAGTGCGGGTCGTCAGCCCCAGCATTTT; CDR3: CASSAGRQPQHF
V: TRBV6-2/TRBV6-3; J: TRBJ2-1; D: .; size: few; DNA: TGTGCCAGCAGTAACACCTACAATGAGCAGTTCTTC; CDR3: CASSNTYNEQFF
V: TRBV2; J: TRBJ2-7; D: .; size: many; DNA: TGTGCCAGTACCCACGAGCAGTACTTC; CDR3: CASTHEQYF
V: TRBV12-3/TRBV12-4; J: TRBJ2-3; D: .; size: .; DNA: TGTGCCAGCCTCCCGTGGGGGGCACCTGAACAAGGAAACACAGATACGCAGTATTTT; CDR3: CASLPWGAPEQGNTDTQYF
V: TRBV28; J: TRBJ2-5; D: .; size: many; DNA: TGTGCCAGCGGCTTACAGGGGAGGCGAGAGACCCAGTACTTC; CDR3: CASGLQGRRETQYF
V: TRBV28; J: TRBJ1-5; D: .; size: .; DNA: TGTGCCAGCGTACCGGGCCGTCATCAGCCCCAGCATTTT; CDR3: CASVPGRHQPQHF
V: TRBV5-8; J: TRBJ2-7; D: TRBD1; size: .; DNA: TGTGCCAGCAGCTTGGACAGGGGATCGGGAAGGTCCTACGAGCAGTACTTC; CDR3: CASSLDRGSGRSYEQYF
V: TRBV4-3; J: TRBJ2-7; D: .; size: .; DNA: TGCGCCAGCAGCCAAAACAGGGTACGGACCTACGAGCAGTACTTC; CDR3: CASSQNRVRTYEQYF
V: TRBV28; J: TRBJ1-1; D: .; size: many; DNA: TGTGCCAGCAGATCAACCGGGTGGGGGGGCGGCCCTGAAGCTTTCTTT; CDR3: CASRSTGWGGGPEAFF
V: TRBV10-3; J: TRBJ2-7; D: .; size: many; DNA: TGTGCCATCAGTGAGTTGACCGCCAAAACCGGGACATCGTCCACCTACGAGCAGTACTTC; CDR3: CAISELTAKTGTSSTYEQYF
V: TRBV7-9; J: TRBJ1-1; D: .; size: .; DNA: TGTGCCAGCAGCTTAGCTCAGGGGACCGGCACTGAAGCTTTCTTT; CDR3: CASSLAQGTGTEAFF
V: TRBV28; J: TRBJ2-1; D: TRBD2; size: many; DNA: TGTGCCAGCAGAGAGACTAGCGGCCCACTATACAATGAGCAGTTCTTC; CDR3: CASRETSGPLYNEQFF
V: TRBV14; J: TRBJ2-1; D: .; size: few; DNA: TGTGCCAGCAGCCAAAAAGCCCGGGCCCCCGTGGACCCGGAGCAGTTCTTC; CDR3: CASSQKARAPVDPEQFF
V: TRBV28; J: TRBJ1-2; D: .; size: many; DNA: TGTGCCAGCACCTCCCAGGGAGGGGGTTATGGCTACACCTTC; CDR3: CASTSQGGGYGYTF
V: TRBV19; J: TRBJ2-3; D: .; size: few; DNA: TGTGCCAGTGAGGCGGGAAACACAGATACGCAGTATTTT; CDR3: CASEAGNTDTQYF
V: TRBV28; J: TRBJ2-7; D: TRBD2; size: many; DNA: TGTGCCAGCAGTTATTTGGGCGGGAGGGCGGTGAAAAACTACGAGCAGTACTTC; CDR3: CASSYLGGRAVKNYEQYF
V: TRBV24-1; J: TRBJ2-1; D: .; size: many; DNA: TGTGCCACCAGTGATCACCTAACGCGCTCCTACAATGAGCAGTTCTTC; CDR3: CATSDHLTRSYNEQFF
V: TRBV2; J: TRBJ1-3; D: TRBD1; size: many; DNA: TGTGCCAGCACGACAGGGGGCCTCTCTGGAAACACCATATATTTT; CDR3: CASTTGGLSGNTIYF
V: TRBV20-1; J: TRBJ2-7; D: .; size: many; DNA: TGCAGTGCTAGAGCGGCTTCCTCCTACGAGCAGTACTTC; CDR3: CSARAASSYEQYF
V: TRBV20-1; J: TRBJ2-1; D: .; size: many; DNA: TGCAGTGCTAGTGGTGCCAATGAGCAGTTCTTC; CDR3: CSASGANEQFF
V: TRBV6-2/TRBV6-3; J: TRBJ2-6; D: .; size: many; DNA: TGTGCCAGCAGTTGGGGTCCTAACTCTGGGGCCAACGTCCTGACTTTC; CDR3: CASSWGPNSGANVLTF
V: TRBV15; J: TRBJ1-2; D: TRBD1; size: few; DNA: TGTGCCACCAGCAGAGATCGGACAGGGGACTATGGCTACACCTTC; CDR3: CATSRDRTGDYGYTF
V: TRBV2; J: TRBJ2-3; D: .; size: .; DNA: TGTGCCAGCAGGGCCAATACGCAGTATTTT; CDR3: CASRANTQYF
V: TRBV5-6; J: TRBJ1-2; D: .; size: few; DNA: TGTGCCAGCAGACATATGGGCCCGGATTATGGCTACACCTTC; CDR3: CASRHMGPDYGYTF
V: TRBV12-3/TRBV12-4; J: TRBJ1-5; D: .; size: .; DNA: TGTGCCAGCAGCCTAGGGTTGCGCAATCAGCCCCAGCATTTT; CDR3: CASSLGLRNQPQHF
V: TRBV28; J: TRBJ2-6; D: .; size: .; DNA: TGTGCCAGCAGTACAACAGGGCTAGGTGGGGCCAACGTCCTGACTTTC; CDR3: CASSTTGLGGANVLTF
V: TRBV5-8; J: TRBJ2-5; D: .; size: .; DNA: TGTGCCAGCAGCTTGGGCGACAGGGAGGAAGAGACCCAGTACTTC; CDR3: CASSLGDREEETQYF
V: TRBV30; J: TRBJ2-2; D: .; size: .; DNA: TGTGCCTGGAGGGTACCGGGAGTCCTCGGGGAGCTGTTTTTT; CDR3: CAWRVPGVLGELFF
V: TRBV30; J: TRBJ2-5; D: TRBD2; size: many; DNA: TGTGCCTGTCCGCGGGGGGGGGAAGAGACCCAGTACTTC; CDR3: CACPRGGEETQYF
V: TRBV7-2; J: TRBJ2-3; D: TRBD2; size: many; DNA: TGTGCCAGCAGCAGCCGACTAGCGGATACGCAGTATTTT; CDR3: CASSSRLADTQYF
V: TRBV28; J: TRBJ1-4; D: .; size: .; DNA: TGTGCCAGCAGTTGGGCCGGGACGAACGAAAAACTGTTTTTT; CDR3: CASSWAGTNEKLFF
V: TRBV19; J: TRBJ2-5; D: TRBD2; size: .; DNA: TGTGCCAGTAGTCTTTCGGGACTAGCGGGAGTGACCCAGTACTTC; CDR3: CASSLSGLAGVTQYF
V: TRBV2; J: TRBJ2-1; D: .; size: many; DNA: TGTGCCAGCAGTGAAGTCGCCAATGAGCAGTTCTTC; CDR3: CASSEVANEQFF
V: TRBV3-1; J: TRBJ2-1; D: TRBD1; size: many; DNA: TGTGCCAGCAGCCAAGATCCCCGGGACAGGGTTTCTAGTGAGCAGTTCTTC; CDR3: CASSQDPRDRVSSEQFF
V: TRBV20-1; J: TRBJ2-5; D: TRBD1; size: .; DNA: TGCAGTGCTAGAGTTGGGACAGGGATTCAAGAGACCCAGTACTTC; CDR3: CSARVGTGIQETQYF
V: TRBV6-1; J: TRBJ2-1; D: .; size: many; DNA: TGTGCCAGCATGGGCAGGGGCACCTACAATGAGCAGTTCTTC; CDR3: CASMGRGTYNEQFF
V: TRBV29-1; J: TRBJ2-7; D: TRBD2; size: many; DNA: TGCAGCGTAGGACTGAGACCGGGACTATTATACGAGCAGTACTTC; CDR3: CSVGLRPGLLYEQYF
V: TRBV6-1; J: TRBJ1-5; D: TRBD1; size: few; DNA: TGTGCCAGCAGACCCGGGACAGGGTCTTTCAATCAGCCCCAGCATTTT; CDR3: CASRPGTGSFNQPQHF
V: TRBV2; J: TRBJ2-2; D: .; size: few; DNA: TGTGCCAGCACACAGGGAGGCACCGGGGAGCTGTTTTTT; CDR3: CASTQGGTGELFF
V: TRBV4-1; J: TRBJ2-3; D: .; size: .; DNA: TGCGCCAGCGGAGGGAAATCACGCACAGATACGCAGTATTTT; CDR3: CASGGKSRTDTQYF
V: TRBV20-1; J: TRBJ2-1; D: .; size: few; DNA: TGCAGTGCTACCCCACGCGTCTCCTACAATGAGCAGTTCTTC; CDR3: CSATPRVSYNEQFF
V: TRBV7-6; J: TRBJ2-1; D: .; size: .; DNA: TGTGCCAGCAGCTCCTTTATCGTGGCGCACAATGAGCAGTTCTTC; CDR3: CASSSFIVAHNEQFF
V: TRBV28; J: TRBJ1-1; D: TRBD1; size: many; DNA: TGTGCCAGCAGTTTCAGGGGGTGGGCCACTGAAGCTTTCTTT; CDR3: CASSFRGWATEAFF
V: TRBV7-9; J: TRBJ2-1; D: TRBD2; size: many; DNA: TGTGCCAGCAGGCCGTTAGCGGGAGGATTAGATGAGCAGTTCTTC; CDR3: CASRPLAGGLDEQFF
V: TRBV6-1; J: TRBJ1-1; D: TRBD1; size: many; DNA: TGTGCCAGCACCAAGACAGGGGGGAACACTGAAGCTTTCTTT; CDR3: CASTKTGGNTEAFF
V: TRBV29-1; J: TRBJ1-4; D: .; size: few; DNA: TGCAGCGTTGGAGAGTCTCTTGGGAAACTGTTTTTT; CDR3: CSVGESLGKLFF
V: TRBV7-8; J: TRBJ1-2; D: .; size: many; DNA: TGTGCCAGCAGCTTAGAACAGTTATATGGCTACACCTTC; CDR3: CASSLEQLYGYTF
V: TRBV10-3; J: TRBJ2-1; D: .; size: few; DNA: TGTGCCATCAGTGAGTCTCTGCCCAGCGAGTGGAATGAGCAGTTCTTC; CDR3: CAISESLPSEWNEQFF